This entry lists 14 T cell receptor beta chains sequenced from one sample in a study of blood T cell repertoires in COVID-19. TCRdb's copy holds only in-frame clones and misses some; the assay was immunoSEQ multiplex PCR. The sample records tens of thousands of clones, approximately 89% being singletons. The sequenced sample was peripheral blood. The receptors here all came from a human donor in a cohort sampled during active COVID-19.

This chain links TRBV4-3 with TRBJ2-1, with D unclear. Germline loops: CDR1 LGHNA, CDR2 YSLEER. V was cut by 0 bases and J by 2 bases, with 11 bases left in between. The CDR3 runs 16 residues. The CDR3, as DNA: TGCGCCAGCAGCCAAGATAACAACCATCCCTACAATGAGCAGTTCTTC. Its protein is CASSQDNNHPYNEQFF.

The V call is TRBV30, the J call TRBJ1-1, with D maybe TRBD1 (5 bases). The CDR3 is 15 residues long. Between the trimmed V and J ends, which lost 2 bases and 2 bases, there was a span of 15 bases. The germline V gene has CDR1 GTSNPN and CDR2 SVGIG (reference sequence). CDR3: CAWSLRQYPNTEAFF. CDR3 DNA sequence: TGTGCCTGGAGTCTGCGACAGTACCCTAACACTGAAGCTTTCTTT. The full variable domain, with the rest looked up from reference TRBV30 and TRBJ1-1, is SQTIHQWPATLVQPVGSPLSLECTVEGTSNPNLYWYRQAAGRGLQLLFYSVGIGQISSEVPQNLSASRPQDRQFILSSKKLLLSDSGFYLCAWSLRQYPNTEAFFGQGTRLTVV.

J is TRBJ2-7 and V is TRBV19; the match to TRBD2 covers 8 bases. The CDR3 spans 13 residues. V gave up 5 bases and J gave up 8 bases; unmatched junction bases: 8. CDR1 and CDR2 from the germline V gene are LNHDA and SQIVND (reference sequence). The CDR3 nucleotides read TGTGCCAGTAGTGTCGGTAGCGGGACACAGCAGTACTTC. Its translation is CASSVGSGTQQYF.

The chain combines TRBV21-1 with TRBJ2-5; the table's D call, TRBD1, was not checked against the DNA. TRBV21-1 is a pseudogene locus. The CDR3 covers 15 residues. The CDR3 DNA sequence: TGTGCCAGCAGCAAAGTCACCGCCAGGCAAGAGACCCAGTACTTC. Residues: CASSKVTARQETQYF.

There are a few counts of this clone. V is TRBV11-2 and J is TRBJ1-1; TRBD1 matches 10 bases. The ends lost 5 bases at V and 1 base at J; junction bases unmatched: 4. The germline gives CDR1 SGHAT, CDR2 FQNNGV. The CDR3 contains 15 residues. Here the CDR3 DNA reads TGTGCCAGCAGCATAAGACAGGGGGCGAACACTGAAGCTTTCTTT. This encodes CASSIRQGANTEAFF.

V and J are TRBV28 and TRBJ2-3; weak D call: TRBD2 (7 bases). The CDR3 loop spans 13 amino acids. Germline values: CDR1 MDHEN, CDR2 SYDVKM. The V end lost 10 bases, the J end lost 4 bases, and 15 bases lay between the germline ends. CDR3 DNA sequence: TGTGCCATTGAGGGGGGGGGCCCAGATACGCAGTATTTT. Translated, it gives CAIEGGGPDTQYF.

The rearrangement links TRBV15 to TRBJ1-1; D unresolved. The CDR3 has 15 amino acids. V lost 3 bases and J lost 0, with 11 bases in between. CDR1 and CDR2 (germline): LNHNV, YYDKDF (reference sequence). The CDR3 nucleotides are TGTGCCACCAGCAGCGGACTGCGTGTGAACACTGAAGCTTTCTTT. Translated, it gives CATSSGLRVNTEAFF.

V and J are TRBV6-2 or TRBV6-3 and TRBJ2-1; D is possibly TRBD2 (6 bases). Per germline, CDR1 MNHEY and CDR2 SVGEGT. CDR3 size: 16 residues. The V end lost 6 bases, the J end lost 4 bases, and 19 bases lay between the germline ends. CDR3 region: CASSPDSSDPYNEQFF. CDR3 in DNA: TGTGCCAGCAGCCCTGACTCTAGCGACCCGTACAATGAGCAGTTCTTC.

The V gene is TRBV7-3, the J gene TRBJ2-1, with 8 bases aligning to TRBD2. The V gene's germline CDR1 is SGHTA and CDR2 FQGTGA. The CDR3 contains 15 residues. Unmatched junction bases numbered 5, after V lost 0 bases and J lost 7 bases. CDR3 nucleotides: TGTGCCAGCAGCTTAACTAGCGGGGCCCAAAATGAGCAGTTCTTC. Translating gives CASSLTSGAQNEQFF. Drawing the rest from reference TRBV7-3 and TRBJ2-1, the complete variable domain is GAGVSQTPSNKVTEKGKYVELRCDPISGHTALYWYRQSLGQGPEFLIYFQGTGAADDSGLPNDRFFAVRPEGSVSTLKIQRTERGDSAVYLCASSLTSGAQNEQFFGPGTRLTVL.

The chain employs TRBV4-1 and TRBJ1-4, with D possibly matching TRBD1 (5 bases). The germline CDR1 and CDR2 sequences are MGHRA and YSYEKL. V lost 5 bases and J 4 bases, leaving 17 bases between the germline ends. The CDR3 contains 16 residues. In nucleotides, the CDR3 is TGCGCCAGCAGCTCTCCGGGACGGGGGGTTAATGAAAAACTGTTTTTT. Protein: CASSSPGRGVNEKLFF.

V usage is TRBV9 and J usage is TRBJ1-1; D is uncertain. Germline-derived CDR1 and CDR2 are SGDLS and YYNGEE. Trimming stripped 0 bases from V and 6 bases from J, with 9 bases between. The CDR3 runs 13 residues. CDR3 DNA sequence: TGTGCCAGCAGCGTAGTTGAGATCGCTGAAGCTTTCTTT. As protein: CASSVVEIAEAFF.

Written as DNA, the CDR3 is TGTGCCAGCAGGGAAGACAGGGAAACTGAAGCTTTCTTT. Its translation: CASREDRETEAFF. The chain combines TRBV5-4 with TRBJ1-1; 7 nucleotides agree with TRBD1. J gave up 5 bases and V 5 bases, and 6 bases lay outside the gene matches. This CDR3 is built from 13 residues. Germline assignment: CDR1 SGHNT and CDR2 YYREEE (reference sequence).

CDR3 amino acids: CASSARHRQGSEQPQHF. The CDR3, as DNA: TGTGCCAGCAGTGCCCGGCACCGGCAGGGTTCAGAGCAGCCCCAGCATTTT. The V and J genes are TRBV6-1 and TRBJ1-5; D possibly corresponds to TRBD1 (5 bases). Deletions cut 4 bases from V and 7 bases from J, with 23 bases between. The CDR3 loop spans 17 amino acids. Germline CDR1 MNHNS, CDR2 SASEGT.

The chain couples TRBV13 to TRBJ2-3; 11 nucleotides match TRBD2. This CDR3 is 18 amino acids long. The V segment lost 6 bases and the J segment 2 bases; nucleotides outside the gene matches: 13. Germline V gene lookup returns CDR1 PRHDT and CDR2 FYEKMQ (reference sequence). The CDR3 DNA is TGTGCCAGCAGGTACTTAGCTCCACTAGCGGGGGTCACAGATACGCAGTATTTT. This encodes CASRYLAPLAGVTDTQYF.